These 16 T cell receptor beta chains were sequenced from one sample in a study of T cells after yellow fever vaccination. MiXCR was run by TCRdb on the 5' RACE reads, yielding one entry per CDR3 protein. The table includes about 550,000 distinct CDR3 sequences, roughly 19% detected once. Sequences were derived from PBMCs, sampled 15 days after the yellow fever booster vaccination. Receptors were obtained from a man younger than 45 who received the YFV17D yellow fever vaccine.

V gene TRBV5-1 combines with J gene TRBJ1-3, with D possibly being TRBD1 (5 bases). The ends were cut back, 5 bases at V and 0 bases at J, with 12 bases in the middle. There are 15 residues in the CDR3. Germline-derived CDR1 and CDR2 are SGHRS and YFSETQ. In nucleotides, the CDR3 is TGCGCCAGCAGATCACAGGACCTCTCTGGAAACACCATATATTTT. Encoded protein: CASRSQDLSGNTIYF.

This chain uses TRBV27 with TRBJ2-2; no reliable D call. V shed 2 bases and J shed 7 bases, with 5 bases lying between them. Germline-derived CDR1 and CDR2 are MNHEY and SMNVEV (reference sequence). CDR3 length: 12 residues. CDR3 residues: CASSLRFGELFF. CDR3 DNA sequence: TGTGCCAGCAGTTTAAGGTTCGGGGAGCTGTTTTTT.

This clonotype was recorded at least ten times. The chain uses TRBV5-1 and TRBJ2-3; TRBD1 might be the D (6 bases). The CDR3 is 13 residues long. CDR1 and CDR2 (germline): SGHRS, YFSETQ. V gave up 2 bases and J gave up 6 bases, with 10 bases separating them. The CDR3 coding sequence is TGCGCCAGCAGCTTACAGGGATGGGATACGCAGTATTTT. This gives the protein CASSLQGWDTQYF. Drawing the rest from reference TRBV5-1 and TRBJ2-3, the complete variable domain is KAGVTQTPRYLIKTRGQQVTLSCSPISGHRSVSWYQQTPGQGLQFLFEYFSETQRNKGNFPGRFSGRQFSNSRSEMNVSTLELGDSALYLCASSLQGWDTQYFGPGTRLTVL.

This sequence joins TRBV29-1 and TRBJ2-1; D may be TRBD2 (5 bases). V lost 1 base and J lost 7, with 20 bases in between. This CDR3 spans 16 amino acids. Germline V gene lookup returns CDR1 SQVTM and CDR2 ANQGSEA. CDR3 amino acids: CSVEGIGKLTGNEQFF. CDR3 bases: TGCAGCGTTGAAGGTATCGGGAAACTCACGGGGAATGAGCAGTTCTTC.

In this sample, this clonotype turned up a few times. The J gene is TRBJ2-3, the V gene TRBV7-7; a weak D match, TRBD2 (5 bases). Trimming pared 3 bases from V and 5 bases from J, leaving 12 bases between. This CDR3 comprises 14 residues. Germline CDR1 SSHAT, CDR2 FNYEAQ (reference sequence). The CDR3 DNA reads TGTGCCAGCAGCTTCCTCGGGGATGTAGATACGCAGTATTTT. It translates to CASSFLGDVDTQYF.

This clonotype turned up a few times. The rearrangement links TRBV11-2 to TRBJ1-2, with D perhaps TRBD1 (5 bases). The germline CDR1 and CDR2 sequences are SGHAT and FQNNGV. V dropped 3 bases and J dropped 7 bases, with 18 bases sitting between them. The CDR3 consists of 15 residues. The DNA for the CDR3 is TGTGCCAGCAGCTTTAACGCGGGGGTGGATGGTGGCTACACCTTC. Its protein is CASSFNAGVDGGYTF. The variable domain in full, with the rest retrieved from reference TRBV11-2 and TRBJ1-2, is EAGVAQSPRYKIIEKRQSVAFWCNPISGHATLYWYQQILGQGPKLLIQFQNNGVVDDSQLPKDRFSAERLKGVDSTLKIQPAKLEDSAVYLCASSFNAGVDGGYTFGSGTRLTVV.

This clonotype has a handful of counts. The rearrangement uses TRBV15 and TRBJ1-1; D remains ambiguous. Germline V gene lookup returns CDR1 LNHNV and CDR2 YYDKDF (reference sequence). V lost 0 bases and J lost 4, with 12 bases in between. The CDR3 is made up of 15 amino acids. CDR3 sequence reads: CATSRDPVRSTEAFF. The CDR3 nucleotides are TGTGCCACCAGCAGAGATCCAGTCAGATCCACTGAAGCTTTCTTT. Complete variable domain (other parts from reference TRBV15 and TRBJ1-1): DAMVIQNPRYQVTQFGKPVTLSCSQTLNHNVMYWYQQKSSQAPKLLFHYYDKDFNNEADTPDNFQSRRPNTSFCFLDIRSPGLGDTAMYLCATSRDPVRSTEAFFGQGTRLTVV.

This clonotype has just a few counts. V gene TRBV6-5 combines with J gene TRBJ2-1; D is perhaps TRBD1 or TRBD2 (5 bases each). V was trimmed by 0 bases and J by 6 bases, leaving 9 bases between them. The CDR3 runs 14 residues. Germline assignment: CDR1 MNHEY and CDR2 SVGAGI. The DNA for the CDR3 is TGTGCCAGCAGTTACTCGGGGGTGGGCAATGAGCAGTTCTTC. It yields the protein CASSYSGVGNEQFF.

The chain has TRBV5-1 and TRBJ2-1, with a possible D match to TRBD2 (6 bases). Germline assignment: CDR1 SGHRS and CDR2 YFSETQ. The CDR3 totals 13 residues. Deletions cut 5 bases from V and 2 bases from J, with 8 bases between. The CDR3 nucleotides read TGCGCCAGCAGGGAGGGCACCTACAATGAGCAGTTCTTC. Translation gives CASREGTYNEQFF.

The chain is built from TRBV18 and TRBJ2-1; no clear D gene. V was shortened by 2 bases and J by 2 bases, with 7 bases between the two germline ends. The germline gives CDR1 KGHSH, CDR2 LQKENI. The CDR3 is made up of 14 amino acids. The CDR3 region is CASSPSKPYNEQFF. The CDR3 region has the DNA TGTGCCAGCTCACCAAGCAAGCCCTACAATGAGCAGTTCTTC.

This clonotype was seen a few times. J is TRBJ2-7 and V is TRBV7-2; D may match TRBD1 or TRBD2 (5 bases each). The CDR3 loop spans 15 amino acids. Looked up from germline, CDR1 is SGHTA and CDR2 is FQGNSA. V lost 6 bases and J lost 4, with 19 bases in between. CDR3 loop: CASRLGTLGSYEQYF. Written as DNA, the CDR3 is TGTGCCAGCAGGCTAGGGACCCTCGGCTCTTACGAGCAGTACTTC.

This clonotype was seen a single time. The rearrangement links TRBV20-1 to TRBJ2-5, with 10 bases identical to TRBD1. The trim removed 0 bases at V and 2 bases at J, leaving 12 bases unmatched. Germline lookup yields CDR1 DFQATT and CDR2 SNEGSKA (reference sequence). This CDR3 is 18 amino acids long. CDR3 residues: CSARDTLSGTGVQETQYF. The CDR3, as DNA: TGCAGTGCTAGAGACACCTTATCCGGGACAGGGGTTCAAGAGACCCAGTACTTC.

This clonotype has just a few counts. This rearrangement joins TRBV27 to TRBJ2-3, with 8 bases matching TRBD2. Per the germline V gene, CDR1 is MNHEY and CDR2 is SMNVEV (reference sequence). The J segment lost 2 bases and the V segment lost 2 bases, leaving 6 bases of the junction unmatched. The CDR3 is made up of 16 amino acids. The chain's CDR3 is CASSLGTRPYTDTQYF. CDR3 DNA: TGTGCCAGCAGTTTAGGGACTAGGCCCTACACAGATACGCAGTATTTT.

The rearrangement joins TRBV12-3 or TRBV12-4 to TRBJ2-2, with D tentatively TRBD2 (6 bases). This CDR3 comprises 15 residues. Trimming took 8 bases from V and 0 from J, leaving 13 bases between them. In DNA, the CDR3 is TGTGCCAGCGCCCTTGCGGGGCCGAACACCGGGGAGCTGTTTTTT. It translates to CASALAGPNTGELFF.

This clonotype has more than one count but fewer than ten. This sequence joins TRBV20-1 and TRBJ2-7; D possibly corresponds to TRBD1 (6 bases). Germline loops: CDR1 DFQATT, CDR2 SNEGSKA (reference sequence). Trimming removed 1 base from V and 4 bases from J, with 11 bases in between. There are 13 residues in the CDR3. CDR3 in DNA: TGCAGTGCTAGAGGGACAGTAATGTACGAGCAGTACTTC. Residues: CSARGTVMYEQYF.

The rearrangement links TRBV29-1 to TRBJ2-1; D possibly corresponds to TRBD2 (5 bases). V lost 7 bases and J lost 2, with 12 bases in between. CDR1 SQVTM and CDR2 ANQGSEA come from the germline V gene. CDR3 length: 13 amino acids. CDR3 bases: TGCAGCGACCAACTAGGAACCTACAATGAGCAGTTCTTC. This translates into CSDQLGTYNEQFF.